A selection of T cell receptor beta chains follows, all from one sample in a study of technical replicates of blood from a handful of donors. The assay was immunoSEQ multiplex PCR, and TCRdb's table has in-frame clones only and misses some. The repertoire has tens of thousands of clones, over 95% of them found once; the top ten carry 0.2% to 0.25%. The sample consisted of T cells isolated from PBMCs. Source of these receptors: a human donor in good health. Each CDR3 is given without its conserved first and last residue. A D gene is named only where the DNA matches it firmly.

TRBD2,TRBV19,ASEGLGHEQF
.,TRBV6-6,ASSYQYEQY
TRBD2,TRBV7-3,ASSLKGGFSTDTQY
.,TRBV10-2,ASGQGFYEQY
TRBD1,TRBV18,ASSPAGQGSSEQY
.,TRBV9,ASSVLGSYT
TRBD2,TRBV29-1,SVAVGAGFSEQF
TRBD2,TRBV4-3,ASSQDLAGESTDTQY
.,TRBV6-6,ASSYWDLNTGELF
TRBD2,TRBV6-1,ASSVAGVGTDTQY
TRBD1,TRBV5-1,ASSSWTGASDPEAF
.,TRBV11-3,ASSLDPLVTYTGELF
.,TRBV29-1,SGAQGPTDTQY
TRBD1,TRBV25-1,ASSRTGVDQPQH
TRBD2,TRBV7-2,ASSLAGEAYEQY
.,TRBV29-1,SVDSAEGSYGYT
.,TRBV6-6,ASSWGGDEKLF
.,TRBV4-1,ASSLRGTDNQPQH
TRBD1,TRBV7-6,ASSADRGPEAF
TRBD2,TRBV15,ATSSDSSGSVGGELF
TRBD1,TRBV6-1,ASSGDRGGGETQY
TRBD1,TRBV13,ASSLRGGSGEKLF
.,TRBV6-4,ASSEGRGASGANVLT
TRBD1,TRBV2,AGQGEGEYGYT
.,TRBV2,ASSFDAGGQETQY
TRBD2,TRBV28,ATGLAGGEQY
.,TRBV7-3,ASSFTYTGELF
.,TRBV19,ASSIAGTTEAF
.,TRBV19,ASSVLPSYRDPRDEQY
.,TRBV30,AWTRGAGANVLT
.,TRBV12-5,ASGLDGSGYT
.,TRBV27,ASSPGKTGSTDTQY
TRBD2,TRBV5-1,ASSPGLVLNRAETQY
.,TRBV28,ASSYPSSGNTIY
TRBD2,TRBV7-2,ASSASSLLAGEGTQY
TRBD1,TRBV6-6,ASGMTGQVRAF
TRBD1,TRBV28,ASYRTGANQPQH
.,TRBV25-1,ASSDPQRTYEQY
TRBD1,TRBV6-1,AGRGGQGVREQY
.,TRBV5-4,ASSPRGANSETQY
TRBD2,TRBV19,ASSSQWTSGSNVGELF
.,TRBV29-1,SVPGRGWEEQF
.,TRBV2,ASSPLNEQF
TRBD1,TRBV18,ASSPPRRTGLYEQY
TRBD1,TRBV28,ASIPSTGDTEAF
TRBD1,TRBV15,ATLHRDRVPSSEAF
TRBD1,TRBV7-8,ASSSPRDRGIDFQRAF
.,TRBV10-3,AISDSVSPPEQY
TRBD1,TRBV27,ASSHATGEAHYEQY
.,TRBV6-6,ASDPGLDQPQH
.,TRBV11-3,ASSLDGYEQY
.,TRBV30,AWSVPGGRETEAF
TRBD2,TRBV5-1,ASSASGSSYNEQF
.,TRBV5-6,ASSLQYGYT
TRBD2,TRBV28,ASSLTGGWEVGELF